This T cell receptor (beta chain) was recovered during a study of cytomegalovirus exposure and HLA in healthy donors (dated by TCRdb to 2017 to 2019). Turning to the overall study: In an earlier analysis of 587 of the donors, less than 350 Gb of sequence data and 117 million unique TCR beta sequences from about 190 million T cells were reported. About 310 gigabases of sequencing data and tens of millions of unique TCR sequences were included in an early release covering several hundred HLA-typed donors. Among the roughly 400 genotyped donors, 81% belonged to the genetic ancestry cluster associated with self-reported Caucasian donors. The study aimed to test whether cataloging public T cell receptors could reveal signatures of past pathogen exposure. Using immunosequencing, the study profiled T cell repertoires from 550 to 750 subjects and related those repertoires to cytomegalovirus serostatus. A separate validation cohort of approximately 120 different subjects was used in addition to the roughly 670-subject first cohort. To predict cytomegalovirus infection status, the study brought together high-throughput TCR immunosequencing, statistical association of individual TCRs with disease status, and machine learning. A later analysis re-analyzed previously published TCR beta repertoires from about 730 donors and added high-resolution HLA genotyping to study TCR occurrence patterns. Rather than using new phenotypic data, the later analysis identified candidate immune exposures from TCR beta sequences and from how often those sequences occurred across donors. In an earlier analysis of 500 to 650 of the donors, high-throughput TCR beta sequencing was used to judge whether each TCR beta V gene segment behaved as functional or pseudogenic. Alongside the repertoire data, information on donor age, sex, ethnicity and CMV serostatus was compiled. In a later genetic analysis, genome-wide SNP genotypes for about 55% of the roughly 700 donors were used, and that subset was treated as a discovery cohort. Every repertoire in the discovery cohort had been generated on one and the same sequencing platform. HLA typing covered class I and class II loci at four-digit resolution. The number of donors typed differed by locus, with 629-630 for A, B, C, DRB1 and DQB1, roughly 550 for DQA1, some 570 for DPA1, and 400 to 490 for DPB1. Four to six DR-DQ haplotypes were handled as single units for association and clustering, since linkage in the cohort was strong. Among about 400 genotyped donors of the cohort, an average of around 250,000 unique TCR beta nucleotide sequences was sequenced per donor, of which approximately 18% were non-productive.

The cohort was made up of 666 healthy bone marrow donors. All cohort members were sampled while nominally healthy, although unrecorded immune exposures were likely present. The donor tested CMV seronegative and was one of the 352 seronegative cohort members. Every donor gave a peripheral blood sample, and the peripheral blood mononuclear cells from that sample were used for TCR beta sequencing. The Qiagen DNeasy Blood Extraction Kit was used to extract genomic DNA from the blood cell samples. Library preparation employed the immunoSEQ multiplex PCR assay. The multiplex PCR relied on a mix of 60 forward primers for TCR Vbeta segments and 13 reverse primers for TCR Jbeta segments. The CDR3 region of rearranged TCR beta genes was amplified from genomic DNA with a multiplex PCR assay. Amplified TCR beta libraries were sequenced as 87-base-pair reads on the Illumina HiSeq System. In the authors' own workflow: A later analysis tallied 70 million to 100 million unique TCR beta chains across the 610 or so repertoires, and some 10 million of those chains were shared by two or more donors. To remove PCR and sequencing errors, raw reads were error-corrected and collapsed into unique sequences using a nearest-neighbor algorithm that merged closely related sequences. To assign V, D and J gene segments, CDR3 sequences were aligned to IMGT reference sequences. For a sequence to be retained, a match of at least six nucleotides was required to both a V gene segment and a J gene segment. A rearrangement was called productive if the CDR3 had no stop codons and remained in frame with V and J, and every other rearrangement was called non-productive. Following IMGT convention, CDR3 was defined as the stretch from the second conserved V-encoded cysteine up to the conserved J-encoded phenylalanine. The earlier analysis of 587 of the donors excluded any sequence lacking an unambiguous match to a single V gene segment. An earlier analysis of a few hundred of the donors called V segments functional above 56.7% productive rearrangements and segregating when the between-donor standard deviation exceeded 5%. A statistical classification framework was built to diagnose cytomegalovirus status from the catalog of TCR beta chain sequences. A later analysis assigned V and J genes by comparing TCR nucleotide sequences with IMGT/GENE-DB human TR gene sequences. In a later analysis, CDR3 sequences and most-parsimonious VDJ recombination scenarios were assigned using the TCRdist pipeline. In a later analysis, each TCR beta chain was defined by its CDR3 amino acid sequence together with its V-gene family, and reads without a unique V-gene family were excluded. As a way to deal with suspected cross-contamination and a sequencing artifact, a later analysis dropped 500 to 700 nucleotide sequences that were highly shared and had low generation probability. In a later analysis, a clonal expansion index for each public chain was calculated from normalized within-repertoire ranks of inferred template counts. Generation probabilities in a later analysis came from a VDJ recombination model fitted to out-of-frame rearrangements, and those results were checked against IGoR. In a later analysis, hypergeometric tests were used to score TCR-TCR, TCR-HLA and TCR-CMV co-occurrence, with a repertoire-size bias correction applied to TCR pairs. To estimate false discovery rates, a later analysis permuted the HLA or CMV assignments 20 times. In a later analysis, co-occurring TCRs were grouped using DBSCAN, and TCRdist sequence similarity was added for clustering within HLA-allele-positive subsets. Repertoires with fewer than 30,000 or more than 120,000 public chains, plus five repertoires with anomalous nucleotide sharing, were excluded from co-occurrence clustering. Held by TCRdb, this immuneACCESS table contains in-frame sequences only and omits some clones. Under half of the omission traces to an unresolved V gene where checked; the cause of the rest is unknown. V, J and clone size are those of that table, while D and trimming were read from the DNA. The sample table shows over 65,000 clones, and around 77% are seen once. The top ten hold 3.3% of the sample.

The CDR3, cysteine through phenylalanine, is 14 amino acids long. Only the CDR3 region is kept as DNA, spanning 42 bases read in frame from base 1. At the junction V is shortened by 5 bases and J by 0 bases, with 10 bases in between. Based on the germline V gene (reference sequence), the CDR1 and CDR2 sequences are LNHDA and SQIVND. Turning to this clone: Its antigen specificity is not known. No quality values exist for individual bases; no much larger clone is one base distant.

Results the study describes overall, beyond this receptor: According to a later analysis, most CMV-associated TCR beta chains appeared to be HLA-restricted, and the HLA associations seemed to be driven largely by CMV exposure. Linkage disequilibrium might explain the correlated functional status among segregating V segments, but an unknown experimental factor could not be excluded. The study listed 150 to 200 TCR beta chains as associated with cytomegalovirus. A few of the identified cytomegalovirus-associated TCR beta chains were confirmed in vitro to be specific for cytomegalovirus antigens. A later genetic analysis reported fewer N-insertions in productive TCRs among donors in an Asian-associated ancestry cluster than the roughly 650-donor mean. Only TCR beta chains were sequenced in this cohort, and the absence of alpha or paired-chain data limited detectable features. According to a later analysis, TCR association rates differed among HLA loci, with DRB1 alleles showing the most associated TCRs and HLA-C alleles showing the fewest. While some public TCRs were present in many individuals, most TCR sequences turned up only very rarely across donors. Presence/absence analyses assumed roughly uniform sequencing depth across donors, an assumption that may not hold. A group of highly shared sequence variants was considered likely to be a technical artifact of the sequencing pipeline. A later analysis associated 16,951 TCR beta sequences with specific HLA alleles at a false discovery rate of 0.05. Several of the top co-occurrence clusters appeared to be linked to parvovirus B19, influenza, CMV and Epstein-Barr virus, according to a later analysis. CMV serostatus was the only immune exposure information available for the cohort. The earlier analysis of approximately 540 of the donors excluded approximately 15 rarely observed V segments, including chromosome 9 orphons, because counts were too low. Cytomegalovirus status was reported to be diagnosed by the classifier with high specificity and sensitivity in both the original and validation cohorts. In a later analysis, HLA-associated TCR beta chains were found to be more clonally expanded and to have lower generation probabilities than equally common non-associated chains. When HLA alleles, especially DR and DQ, strongly co-occurred, TCR associations were difficult to assign to individual alleles. Because HLA typing was missing for some donors at each locus, association tests included only the typed subset. The authors suggested that the approach could potentially be extended to other disease states and immunological phenotypes. In an earlier analysis of some 500 of the donors, most TCR beta V segments appeared in productive rearrangements about 90% or about 30% of the time, broadly matching IMGT annotations. A further reported finding was that TCR beta sequences accurately predicted the HLA-A and HLA-B alleles for most subjects in the first cohort. Some IMGT-functional V segments, including TRBV6-2 and TRBV6-3, could not be distinguished by the 87-base-pair reads and were therefore excluded. A later genetic analysis associated a missense DCLRE1C variant with V-gene and J-gene trimming of TCR beta chains, and an independent cohort replicated the association.

This receptor chain uses TRBV19 and TRBJ1-1; the D segment could be TRBD1, given 6 matching bases. This clonotype was obtained from a man aged 50-59 years in good health and CMV-seronegative. The specimen was PBMCs. CDR3 protein: CASSGRGVNTEAFF. Read as DNA, the sequence is TGTGCCAGTAGTGGCAGGGGAGTGAACACTGAAGCTTTCTTT.